What follows are 32 T cell receptor beta chains derived from one specimen sequenced in a study of blood T cells in healthy people across ages. The second PCR ran roughly 7 to 12 cycles with a sample-barcoded 5' primer and J-beta primers. TCRdb reprocessed the 5' RACE reads via MiXCR and lists one record per CDR3 protein. The data contain around 1,100,000 distinct CDR3 sequences, 35% to 40% of them seen just once; the ten biggest clones take up around 13%. The sample was blood. These receptors originate from a man between 18 and 35 years old in good health.

The genes are TRBV7-2 and TRBJ2-7; 10 bases align to TRBD2. CDR3 length: 18 amino acids. Trimming took 4 bases from V and 3 from J; bases not matched to a gene: 15. In germline, CDR1 is SGHTA, CDR2 FQGNSA. CDR3 sequence (DNA): TGTGCCAGCAGCTCATCTATAGTCAGCGGGGGGGCTGTCTACGAGCAGTACTTC. Amino acid sequence: CASSSSIVSGGAVYEQYF.

The rearrangement joins TRBV20-1 to TRBJ2-2; D is uncertain. Germline V gives CDR1 DFQATT, CDR2 SNEGSKA (reference sequence). The CDR3 has 13 amino acids. V dropped 3 bases and J dropped 8 bases, with 13 bases sitting between them. The CDR3 DNA reads as TGCAGTGCTAGGGCCTCTCTGGGTGGGGAGCTGTTTTTT. Protein product: CSARASLGGELFF.

This clonotype was recorded many times. V gene TRBV29-1 combines with J gene TRBJ1-2; D uncertain. Germline-derived CDR1 and CDR2 are SQVTM and ANQGSEA. V was pared by 4 bases and J by 2 bases, with 11 bases between. The CDR3 length is 13 residues. The CDR3 DNA follows: TGCAGCGTTGGCTCAGACGAGAACTATGGCTACACCTTC. It translates to CSVGSDENYGYTF.

This clonotype was detected only a few times. This rearrangement joins TRBV11-2 to TRBJ2-5, with 7 bases fitting TRBD2. The CDR3 consists of 20 residues. Per the germline V gene, CDR1 is SGHAT and CDR2 is FQNNGV. V dropped 0 bases and J dropped 6; count of bases not matched to a gene: 22. The CDR3 here is CASSLDRIRTRVSTGQTQYF. The CDR3 DNA reads as TGTGCCAGCAGCTTAGATCGAATACGGACTAGGGTCTCCACCGGGCAGACCCAGTACTTC. The full variable domain, in which reference TRBV11-2 and TRBJ2-5 provide the parts outside the CDR3, is EAGVAQSPRYKIIEKRQSVAFWCNPISGHATLYWYQQILGQGPKLLIQFQNNGVVDDSQLPKDRFSAERLKGVDSTLKIQPAKLEDSAVYLCASSLDRIRTRVSTGQTQYFGPGTRLLVL.

This clonotype was counted between two and nine times. The chain recombines TRBV7-8 with TRBJ2-1, with TRBD2 matching 13 bases. The CDR3 is 18 amino acids. Germline CDR1 SGHVS, CDR2 FQNEAQ. Germline trimming cut 5 bases from V and 4 bases from J; bases unmatched to any gene: 11. For the CDR3, the DNA is TGTGCCAGCAGCCCCCGGACTAGCGGGGGACGGGTGTACAATGAGCAGTTCTTC. Amino acid sequence: CASSPRTSGGRVYNEQFF.

The chain is built from TRBV29-1 and TRBJ2-7; D call uncertain. The CDR3 is made up of 12 amino acids. Trimming took off 8 bases at V and 5 bases at J, with 16 bases between the two ends. CDR1 is SQVTM, CDR2 ANQGSEA, per germline. CDR3 in DNA: TGCAGCACCGTGGGTCGTAACGACGAGCAGTACTTC. It yields the protein CSTVGRNDEQYF.

The CDR3 sequence is CASSPPGLEVHEQFF. The DNA for the CDR3 is TGTGCCAGCAGCCCACCGGGACTAGAGGTCCATGAGCAGTTCTTC. The chain joins TRBV4-2 to TRBJ2-1; TRBD2 agrees at 8 bases. J was trimmed by 8 bases and V by 4 bases; bases with no gene match: 10. The CDR3 covers 15 residues. Per germline, CDR1 LGHNA and CDR2 YNFKEQ.

This clonotype was seen just once. One end of the junction is discordant with germline, which a read error may explain. The chain employs TRBV6-5 and TRBJ2-5; D possibly uses TRBD1 or TRBD2 (5 bases each). Germline V lookup: CDR1 MNHEY, CDR2 SVGAGI. This CDR3 region has 14 residues. The CDR3 protein is CACSSEQGTETQYF. The CDR3 DNA sequence: TGTGCCTGCAGTTCCGAACAAGGGACGGAGACCCAGTACTTC.

This clonotype was observed a few times. This chain uses TRBV5-1 with TRBJ2-7, with a tentative D call TRBD1 (5 bases). Germline values: CDR1 SGHRS, CDR2 YFSETQ. This CDR3 is built from 14 residues. The germline V and J ends were trimmed by 4 bases and 7 bases, with 18 bases remaining between them. The CDR3 sequence is CASSPNGAENEQYF. The CDR3 DNA follows: TGCGCCAGCAGCCCAAATGGGGCGGAGAATGAGCAGTACTTC.

This clonotype came up a few times. V usage is TRBV5-6 and J usage is TRBJ1-4; 8 bases agree with TRBD1. CDR1 is SGHDT, CDR2 YYEEEE, per germline. The CDR3 runs to 15 residues. V was clipped by 0 bases and J by 5 bases; unmatched bases: 3. The CDR3 nucleotides read TGTGCCAGCAGCTTGGATTGGACAGGGAATGAAAAACTGTTTTTT. Its translation is CASSLDWTGNEKLFF. The complete variable domain, with remaining parts taken from reference TRBV5-6 and TRBJ1-4, reads DAGVTQSPTHLIKTRGQQVTLRCSPKSGHDTVSWYQQALGQGPQFIFQYYEEEERQRGNFPDRFSGHQFPNYSSELNVNALLLGDSALYLCASSLDWTGNEKLFFGSGTQLSVL.

This clonotype was observed a few times. This chain uses TRBV13 with TRBJ2-1; 11 bases line up with TRBD1. Trimming at V came to 4 bases and at J to 9 bases, leaving 8 bases not matched to a gene. In germline, CDR1 is PRHDT, CDR2 FYEKMQ (reference sequence). This CDR3 is 15 amino acids long. Here the CDR3 DNA reads TGTGCCAGCAGCTACCGAAGGGACAGGGGGATTGAGCAGTTCTTC. Amino acid sequence: CASSYRRDRGIEQFF.

The chain links TRBV4-3 to TRBJ2-7; a weak D match, TRBD1 (5 bases). The ends were cut back, 0 bases at V and 3 bases at J, with 9 bases in the middle. This CDR3 contains 14 residues. Germline lookup yields CDR1 LGHNA and CDR2 YSLEER. This chain's CDR3 is CASSQDWQGYEQYF. The CDR3 DNA follows: TGCGCCAGCAGCCAAGATTGGCAGGGCTACGAGCAGTACTTC.

This chain uses TRBV7-9 with TRBJ1-6, with D possibly matching TRBD1 (6 bases). The CDR3 sequence is 16 residues long. Trimming pared 6 bases from V and 9 bases from J, leaving 21 bases between. Germline V gene data show CDR1 as SEHNR and CDR2 as FQNEAQ (reference sequence). The CDR3 DNA reads as TGTGCCAGCAGTTTCGACAGGATGGAGAATAGTTCACCCCTCCACTTT. Translation gives CASSFDRMENSSPLHF.

This clonotype was seen more than once but under ten times. J is TRBJ1-4 and V is TRBV20-1; the D is unclear. Germline CDR1 is DFQATT and CDR2 is SNEGSKA (reference sequence). V shed 6 bases and J shed 7 bases, with 15 bases lying between them. The CDR3 runs 13 residues. CDR3 in amino acids: CSASPPVREKLFF. For the CDR3, the DNA is TGCAGTGCGTCCCCCCCGGTCCGTGAAAAACTGTTTTTT.

The chain joins TRBV7-2 to TRBJ1-6, with D hard to call. The CDR3 is 15 residues long. V was trimmed by 5 bases and J by 9 bases, leaving 17 bases between them. Germline CDR1 is SGHTA and CDR2 is FQGNSA. Here the CDR3 DNA reads TGTGCCAGCAGCACCCCGACAAAGAAGGGTTCACCCCTCCACTTT. It yields the protein CASSTPTKKGSPLHF.

This chain uses TRBV6-2 or TRBV6-3 with TRBJ2-1, with 9 bases lining up with TRBD1. The J call is uncertain, as TRBJ2-7 better fits the DNA end. Germline lookup yields CDR1 MNHEY and CDR2 SVGEGT. This CDR3 spans 14 amino acids. The CDR3 DNA reads TGTGCCAGGAGAAAAAGGGACAGGGTACATGAGCAGTACTTC. It is translated as CARRKRDRVHEQYF.

The J gene is TRBJ2-3, the V gene TRBV7-9; TRBD1 agrees at 7 bases. The CDR3 runs 14 residues. With 5 bases clipped from V and 5 bases from J, the junction kept 7 bases outside the gene matches. Germline values: CDR1 SEHNR, CDR2 FQNEAQ (reference sequence). The CDR3 here is CASSARNRGDTQYF. CDR3 nucleotide sequence: TGTGCCAGCAGCGCAAGAAACAGGGGAGATACGCAGTATTTT.

This clonotype has just a few counts. The chain uses TRBV20-1 and TRBJ2-7; tentatively, D is TRBD2 (6 bases). There are 15 residues in the CDR3. CDR1 and CDR2 (germline): DFQATT, SNEGSKA (reference sequence). V lost 0 bases to trimming and J lost 0 bases, with 12 bases between them. CDR3 nucleotides: TGCAGTGCTAGAGATCCAACCGGGAGCTCCTACGAGCAGTACTTC. Protein sequence: CSARDPTGSSYEQYF.

The chain is built from TRBV6-2 or TRBV6-3 and TRBJ2-7, with D perhaps given as TRBD1 or TRBD2 (6 bases each). This CDR3 contains 13 residues. From germline, CDR1 is MNHEY and CDR2 SVGEGT. Trimming shortened V by 6 bases and J by 5 bases, and 14 bases separated the two germline ends. CDR3 coding DNA: TGTGCCAGCAGGGGAGGCAGGGGAAACGAGCAGTACTTC. Translated, it gives CASRGGRGNEQYF.

The genes are TRBV12-3 or TRBV12-4 and TRBJ2-7, with 8 bases that match TRBD2. V trimming: 5 bases; J trimming: 2 bases; junction bases outside the gene matches: 8. The CDR3 extends over 15 amino acids. CDR3 sequence (DNA): TGTGCCAGCAGTCCCGGGACTAGTAGTCCCTACGAGCAGTACTTC. It is translated as CASSPGTSSPYEQYF.

The chain is built from TRBV20-1 and TRBJ1-1; 7 bases line up with TRBD1. This CDR3 has 13 residues. The J segment lost 2 bases and the V segment lost 6 bases, leaving 6 bases of the junction unmatched. The germline V gene has CDR1 DFQATT and CDR2 SNEGSKA (reference sequence). In nucleotides, the CDR3 is TGCAGTGCCCCTCCAGGGGGAAACACTGAAGCTTTCTTT. It is translated as CSAPPGGNTEAFF.

The gene calls are TRBV5-1 and TRBJ1-4; 8 bases fit TRBD1. The CDR3 is made up of 15 amino acids. Germline CDR1 SGHRS, CDR2 YFSETQ. The junction had 3 bases not matched to a gene; V was cut back by 4 bases and J by 1 base. The CDR3 protein is CASSGTGGTNEKLFF. The CDR3 coding sequence is TGCGCCAGCAGCGGAACAGGGGGAACTAATGAAAAACTGTTTTTT. The entire variable domain, with the rest obtained from reference TRBV5-1 and TRBJ1-4, is as follows: KAGVTQTPRYLIKTRGQQVTLSCSPISGHRSVSWYQQTPGQGLQFLFEYFSETQRNKGNFPGRFSGRQFSNSRSEMNVSTLELGDSALYLCASSGTGGTNEKLFFGSGTQLSVL.

The chain uses TRBV20-1 and TRBJ2-1; 10 bases line up with TRBD2. V gave up 4 bases and J gave up 10 bases; unmatched junction bases: 10. The CDR3 has 14 residues. Germline loops: CDR1 DFQATT, CDR2 SNEGSKA (reference sequence). CDR3 loop: CSATIAGGIGEQFF. The CDR3 DNA follows: TGCAGTGCTACCATAGCGGGGGGAATAGGGGAGCAGTTCTTC.

A word on this clonotype: A much larger clone differs by one base, so this may be a read error. This sequence joins TRBV29-1 and TRBJ2-7; a possible D gene is TRBD1 (6 bases). Germline V gene data show CDR1 as SQVTM and CDR2 as ANQGSEA. This CDR3 has 13 amino acids. The CDR3 nucleotides are TGCAGCATTGAGTACAGGGCTGGCTACGAGCAGTACTTC. This codes for CSIEYRAGYEQYF.

This chain's CDR3 is CASTSIGGPTDTQYF. The CDR3 DNA follows: TGTGCCAGCACCTCAATAGGGGGGCCTACAGATACGCAGTATTTT. This rearrangement joins TRBV7-6 to TRBJ2-3; D may be TRBD1 or TRBD2 (6 bases each). CDR1 and CDR2 (germline): SGHVS, FNYEAQ. V was trimmed by 7 bases and J by 3 bases, leaving 17 bases between them. This CDR3 comprises 15 residues.

This clonotype was counted a few times. This rearrangement joins TRBV14 to TRBJ1-4; D ambiguous. Germline V gene data show CDR1 as SGHDN and CDR2 as FVKESK. This CDR3 is built from 14 residues. Trimming removed 2 bases at V and 4 bases at J, with 8 bases between. This CDR3 reads CASSQYGNNEKLFF. The CDR3 DNA reads as TGTGCCAGCAGCCAATATGGGAATAATGAAAAACTGTTTTTT.

This clonotype was observed a single time. The genes are TRBV5-6 and TRBJ2-4, with 7 bases identical to TRBD1. Looked up from germline, CDR1 is SGHDT and CDR2 is YYEEEE. The CDR3 spans 15 residues. Trimming removed 3 bases from V and 4 bases from J; junction bases left unmatched: 7. CDR3 residues: CASSYAGTAKNIQYF. The CDR3 coding sequence is TGTGCCAGCAGCTACGCCGGGACAGCAAAAAACATTCAGTACTTC.

The V and J genes are TRBV12-3 or TRBV12-4 and TRBJ2-5, with TRBD1 identical over 9 bases. The CDR3 loop spans 14 amino acids. J was trimmed by 11 bases and V by 5 bases; bases with no gene match: 12. This CDR3 is CASSPRTGADEQYF. The CDR3 region has the DNA TGTGCCAGCAGTCCGAGGACAGGGGCCGATGAGCAGTACTTC.

This clonotype was seen only a few times. This chain connects TRBV24-1 to TRBJ1-2, with no clear D. There are 13 residues in the CDR3. Trimming pared 6 bases from V and 0 bases from J, leaving 7 bases between. Germline CDR1 and CDR2: KGHDR and SFDVKD. The chain's CDR3 is CATSQETNYGYTF. The CDR3 DNA reads as TGTGCCACCAGTCAGGAGACTAACTATGGCTACACCTTC.

This clonotype has a count of ten or more. The rearrangement joins TRBV6-6 to TRBJ2-3, with 7 nucleotides matching TRBD1. The CDR3 loop spans 17 amino acids. Germline V gene sequence: CDR1 MNHNY, CDR2 SVGAGI (reference sequence). With 2 bases clipped from V and 3 bases from J, the junction kept 11 bases outside the gene matches. CDR3 in amino acids: CASSYRPRGQLTDTQYF. Written as DNA, the CDR3 is TGTGCCAGCAGTTACCGCCCCCGGGGACAGCTGACAGATACGCAGTATTTT.

As DNA, the CDR3 is TGTGCCAGCAGTCCGGGGGCTATCCAAGAGACCCAGTACTTC. Amino acids: CASSPGAIQETQYF. This sequence joins TRBV12-3 or TRBV12-4 and TRBJ2-5; D is tentatively TRBD1 or TRBD2 (6 bases each). The length of the CDR3 is 14 residues. Trimming removed 5 bases at V and 1 base at J, with 11 bases between.

V and J are TRBV4-3 and TRBJ2-7; TRBD1 agrees at 9 bases. V trimming: 4 bases; J trimming: 2 bases; junction bases outside the gene matches: 6. Germline loops: CDR1 LGHNA, CDR2 YSLEER. This CDR3 has 15 residues. CDR3 coding DNA: TGCGCCAGCAGCCTCACGGGACAGGGTACCTACGAGCAGTACTTC. Translated, it gives CASSLTGQGTYEQYF.